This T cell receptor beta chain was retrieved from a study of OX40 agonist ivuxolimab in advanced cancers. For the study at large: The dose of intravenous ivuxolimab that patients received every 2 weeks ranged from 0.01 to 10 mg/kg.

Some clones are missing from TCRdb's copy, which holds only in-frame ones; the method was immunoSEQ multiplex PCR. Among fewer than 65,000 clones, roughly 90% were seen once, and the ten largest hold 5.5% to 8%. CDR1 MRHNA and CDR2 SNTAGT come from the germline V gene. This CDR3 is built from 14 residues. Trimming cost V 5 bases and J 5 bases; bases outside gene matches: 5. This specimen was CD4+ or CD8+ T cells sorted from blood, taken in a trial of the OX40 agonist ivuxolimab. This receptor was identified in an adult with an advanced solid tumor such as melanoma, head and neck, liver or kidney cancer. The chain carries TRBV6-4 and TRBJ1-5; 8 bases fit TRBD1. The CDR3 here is CASSYRGGDQPQHF. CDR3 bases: TGTGCCAGCAGTTACAGGGGGGGAGATCAGCCCCAGCATTTT.